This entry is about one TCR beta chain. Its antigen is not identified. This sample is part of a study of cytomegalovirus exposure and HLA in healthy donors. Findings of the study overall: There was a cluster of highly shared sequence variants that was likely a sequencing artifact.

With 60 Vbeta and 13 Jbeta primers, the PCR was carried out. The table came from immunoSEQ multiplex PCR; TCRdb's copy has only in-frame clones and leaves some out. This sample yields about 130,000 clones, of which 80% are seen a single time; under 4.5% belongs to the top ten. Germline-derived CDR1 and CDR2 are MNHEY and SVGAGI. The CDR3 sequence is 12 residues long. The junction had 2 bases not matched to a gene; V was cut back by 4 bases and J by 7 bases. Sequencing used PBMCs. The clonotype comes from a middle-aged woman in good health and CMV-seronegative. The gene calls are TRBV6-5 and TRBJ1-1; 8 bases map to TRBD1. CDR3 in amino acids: CASSFDRGEAFF. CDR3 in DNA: TGTGCCAGCAGTTTCGACAGGGGTGAAGCTTTCTTT.